The 3 T cell receptor beta chains presented below share a single source sample, sequenced in a study of shared clonotypes between healthy human individuals. The naive CD8 fraction comprised CD45RO-negative cells positively selected for CCR7 and excluded terminally differentiated effector memory CD45RA+ cells. Measured with immunoSEQ multiplex PCR; TCRdb has only the in-frame clones, and not every one. Of millions of clones listed, just under 95% are singletons. Material for sequencing was naive CD8+ T cells sorted from blood. The source of these receptors is a man younger than 30 in good health.

The V gene is TRBV2, the J gene TRBJ2-7; D is perhaps TRBD1 or TRBD2 (7 bases each). The CDR3 covers 14 residues. Germline CDR1 reads SNHLY; CDR2 reads FYNNEI. Trimming took off 8 bases at V and 3 bases at J, with 17 bases between the two ends. DNA for the CDR3: TGTGCCAGCGGCGGGGAGGGGGCAGACTACGAGCAGTACTTC. It encodes CASGGEGADYEQYF.

The sample holds a few counts of this clone. The chain recombines TRBV2 with TRBJ1-1, with 10 bases fitting TRBD1. This CDR3 has 14 amino acids. Per the germline V gene, CDR1 is SNHLY and CDR2 is FYNNEI. Unmatched junction bases numbered 2, after V lost 4 bases and J lost 3 bases. CDR3 nucleotide sequence: TGTGCCAGCAGTGGACAGGGGGCGGACACTGAAGCTTTCTTT. Residues: CASSGQGADTEAFF.

The chain couples TRBV21-1 to TRBJ2-5; TRBD2, the table's D call, lacks a check against the DNA. TRBV21-1 is listed as a pseudogene. The CDR3 totals 12 residues. The CDR3 loop is CASMAAGETQYF. Here the CDR3 DNA reads TGTGCCAGCATGGCAGCCGGGGAGACCCAGTACTTC.